These 21 T cell receptor beta chains originate from one sample sequenced in a study of T-cell memory formation after mild COVID-19. TCRdb re-called the 5' RACE reads with MiXCR, one entry per CDR3 protein. Of 350,000 to 450,000 distinct CDR3 sequences in the sample, around 15% were seen once. Sequenced: PBMCs or a T cell subset sorted from them (not recorded which). These receptors all stem from a young man who had mild COVID-19 (a few samples of this study predate the infection). Cell type and time point are not known.

This clonotype was counted at least ten times. The CDR3 reads CASNPGVMNTEAFF. The DNA for the CDR3 is TGTGCCAGCAATCCCGGGGTGATGAACACTGAAGCTTTCTTT. The V gene is TRBV12-3 or TRBV12-4, the J gene TRBJ1-1; D not resolved. The CDR3 is 14 amino acids. V dropped 7 bases and J dropped 0 bases, with 12 bases sitting between them.

This clonotype was recorded a few times. The chain uses TRBV11-2 and TRBJ1-1; 7 bases fit TRBD1. V lost 3 bases to trimming and J lost 8 bases; unmatched junction nucleotides: 6. CDR1 SGHAT and CDR2 FQNNGV come from the germline V gene. The CDR3 spans 13 residues. CDR3 DNA sequence: TGTGCCAGCAGCTTGGAGGGGGCCCGAGAAGCTTTCTTT. Its translation: CASSLEGAREAFF.

This clonotype occurred a few times. The CDR3 loop is CASSWGTEAYNEQFF. The CDR3 DNA follows: TGTGCCAGCAGTTGGGGAACAGAGGCCTACAATGAGCAGTTCTTC. The chain employs TRBV2 and TRBJ2-1, with D uncertain. The length of the CDR3 is 15 residues. Per the germline V gene, CDR1 is SNHLY and CDR2 is FYNNEI. With 5 bases removed from V and 2 bases from J, the gap between germline ends came to 13 bases.

This clonotype was recorded a few times. The rearrangement links TRBV20-1 to TRBJ2-6; D uncertain. This CDR3 has 18 amino acids. Trimming cost V 0 bases and J 0 bases, with 15 bases left between them. Per the germline V gene, CDR1 is DFQATT and CDR2 is SNEGSKA (reference sequence). The CDR3 spells CSARDLKALSSGANVLTF. In DNA form, the CDR3 reads TGCAGTGCTAGAGATCTGAAGGCCCTCAGCTCTGGGGCCAACGTCCTGACTTTC.

This clonotype was seen a handful of times. The chain couples TRBV5-1 to TRBJ1-1; D might be TRBD1 (6 bases). The CDR3 covers 14 residues. Germline values: CDR1 SGHRS, CDR2 YFSETQ. Trimming removed 3 bases at V and 1 base at J, with 10 bases between. In DNA, the CDR3 is TGCGCCAGCAGCTCAGGGACACCGAACACTGAAGCTTTCTTT. Its protein product is CASSSGTPNTEAFF.

J is TRBJ2-2 and V is TRBV6-5, with 9 bases that match TRBD2. Trimming cost V 4 bases and J 4 bases; bases outside gene matches: 7. Germline-derived CDR1 and CDR2 are MNHEY and SVGAGI. The CDR3 loop spans 16 amino acids. CDR3: CASSWSGGRFTGELFF. CDR3 DNA sequence: TGTGCCAGCAGTTGGAGCGGGGGGAGGTTCACCGGGGAGCTGTTTTTT.

A few counts support this clonotype. The chain is built from TRBV10-3 and TRBJ2-7; D is possibly TRBD2 (5 bases). The CDR3 sequence is 12 residues long. Germline CDR1 ENHRY, CDR2 SYGVKD. The V end was cut by 5 bases, the J end by 5 bases, with 10 bases between. In DNA, the CDR3 is TGTGCCATCAGTCCGAGGGTCAACGAGCAGTACGTC. Its translation is CAISPRVNEQYV.

This clonotype was counted between two and nine times. V and J are TRBV20-1 and TRBJ1-6; D remains unclear. Germline assignment: CDR1 DFQATT and CDR2 SNEGSKA (reference sequence). The CDR3 is 13 amino acids. V was cut by 0 bases and J by 9 bases, with 9 bases left in between. The CDR3, as DNA: TGCAGTGCTAGAGATGTACCCCGTTCACCCCTCCACTTT. It specifies CSARDVPRSPLHF.

The chain employs TRBV5-1 and TRBJ2-5; D not certain. This CDR3 contains 14 residues. Trimming shortened V by 4 bases and J by 3 bases, and 13 bases separated the two germline ends. CDR1 is SGHRS, CDR2 YFSETQ, per germline. CDR3: CASSTGPREETQYF. CDR3 DNA sequence: TGCGCCAGCAGCACCGGGCCTAGGGAAGAGACCCAGTACTTC. Drawing the rest from reference TRBV5-1 and TRBJ2-5, the complete variable domain is KAGVTQTPRYLIKTRGQQVTLSCSPISGHRSVSWYQQTPGQGLQFLFEYFSETQRNKGNFPGRFSGRQFSNSRSEMNVSTLELGDSALYLCASSTGPREETQYFGPGTRLLVL.

In its sample, this clonotype was seen a few times. The chain couples TRBV6-1 to TRBJ1-5; 10 bases match TRBD1. The germline CDR1 and CDR2 sequences are MNHNS and SASEGT. The CDR3 loop spans 14 amino acids. V trimming: 6 bases; J trimming: 7 bases; junction bases outside the gene matches: 6. The CDR3 DNA reads TGTGCCAGCAGGGCGGGACAGGGGCGCCAGCCCCAGCATTTT. It specifies CASRAGQGRQPQHF.

The chain carries TRBV5-1 and TRBJ2-2, with D perhaps matching TRBD1 (6 bases). Germline V gene data show CDR1 as SGHRS and CDR2 as YFSETQ. CDR3 length: 15 residues. V shed 4 bases and J shed 6 bases, with 16 bases lying between them. CDR3 in amino acids: CASSLGQTVAGELFF. DNA for the CDR3: TGCGCCAGCAGCCTTGGACAGACGGTAGCCGGGGAGCTGTTTTTT. Together with reference TRBV5-1 and TRBJ2-2, the CDR3 gives the full variable domain: KAGVTQTPRYLIKTRGQQVTLSCSPISGHRSVSWYQQTPGQGLQFLFEYFSETQRNKGNFPGRFSGRQFSNSRSEMNVSTLELGDSALYLCASSLGQTVAGELFFGEGSRLTVL.

The chain has TRBV28 and TRBJ2-5, with a weak D call TRBD1 (5 bases). CDR1 is MDHEN and CDR2 is SYDVKM in the germline V gene. The germline V and J ends were trimmed by 4 bases and 5 bases, with 20 bases remaining between them. This CDR3 is 16 amino acids long. The CDR3 protein is CASSSRTPPSWETQYF. CDR3 sequence (DNA): TGTGCCAGCAGTTCACGGACACCCCCTTCATGGGAGACCCAGTACTTC.

This clonotype was seen repeatedly, ten times or more. This sequence joins TRBV2 and TRBJ2-5, with D possibly called TRBD1 or TRBD2 (8 bases each). Trimming cost V 8 bases and J 3 bases, with 19 bases left between them. Germline-derived CDR1 and CDR2 are SNHLY and FYNNEI. The CDR3 is 15 amino acids. CDR3 in amino acids: CASGQGQTSEETQYF. CDR3 nucleotide sequence: TGTGCCAGCGGACAGGGCCAGACTAGCGAAGAGACCCAGTACTTC.

This clonotype has just a few counts. V and J are TRBV9 and TRBJ1-2; TRBD1 matches 7 bases. This CDR3 contains 15 residues. The germline V gene has CDR1 SGDLS and CDR2 YYNGEE. V gave up 0 bases and J gave up 8 bases; unmatched junction bases: 10. CDR3 DNA sequence: TGTGCCAGCAGCGTAGATCCCGGGACAGTTAGAGGCTACACCTTC. Protein sequence: CASSVDPGTVRGYTF.

This clonotype showed up many times. This chain connects TRBV18 to TRBJ2-3, with a weak D call TRBD2 (6 bases). The CDR3 consists of 15 residues. The ends were cut back, 0 bases at V and 4 bases at J, with 11 bases in the middle. Looked up from germline, CDR1 is KGHSH and CDR2 is LQKENI. The CDR3 nucleotides are TGTGCCAGCTCACCACCGAGGGGAGGCCCAGATACGCAGTATTTT. Translated: CASSPPRGGPDTQYF.

This clonotype was seen only a few times. The chain uses TRBV7-3 and TRBJ2-1; 7 bases line up with TRBD1. This CDR3 contains 16 residues. The germline gives CDR1 SGHTA, CDR2 FQGTGA. V dropped 2 bases and J dropped 2; count of bases not matched to a gene: 6. The CDR3: CASSLEGATAYNEQFF. The CDR3 region has the DNA TGTGCCAGCAGCTTAGAGGGGGCTACAGCCTACAATGAGCAGTTCTTC.

This chain joins TRBV15 and TRBJ1-5; 8 nucleotides align to TRBD1. The CDR3 extends over 17 amino acids. Germline values: CDR1 LNHNV, CDR2 YYDKDF (reference sequence). V lost 1 base and J lost 5; bases outside the gene matches: 10. The DNA for the CDR3 is TGTGCCACCAGCAGAGCTAGCGCCCCGACAGGGGATCAGCCCCAGCATTTT. Translation: CATSRASAPTGDQPQHF.

The chain's CDR3 is CASSPGTSGETQYF. As DNA, the CDR3 is TGCGCCAGCAGCCCCGGGACTAGCGGGGAGACCCAGTACTTC. The rearrangement joins TRBV5-1 to TRBJ2-5; 12 bases line up with TRBD2. CDR1 is SGHRS and CDR2 is YFSETQ in the germline V gene. Trimming at V came to 4 bases and at J to 5 bases, leaving 3 bases not matched to a gene. The CDR3 is made up of 14 amino acids.

There are many counts of this clonotype. The rearrangement uses TRBV6-5 and TRBJ1-1; TRBD1 matches 7 bases. The ends lost 0 bases at V and 4 bases at J; junction bases unmatched: 5. This CDR3 spans 15 amino acids. Germline V CDR1 and CDR2: MNHEY, SVGAGI. The DNA for the CDR3 is TGTGCCAGCAGTTACTCGAGTCCAGGGGGCACTGAAGCTTTCTTT. Protein sequence: CASSYSSPGGTEAFF.

This clonotype has more than one count but fewer than ten. The V call is TRBV4-1, the J call TRBJ2-7; D unresolved. Germline values: CDR1 MGHRA, CDR2 YSYEKL. V lost 1 base, J lost 6 bases, and 10 bases lay in between. The CDR3 spans 13 residues. The CDR3 region has the DNA TGCGCCAGCAGCCAAGCTCCAGGACCCGAGCAGTACGTC. Its protein product is CASSQAPGPEQYV.

This clonotype was recorded a few times. The V gene is TRBV20-1, the J gene TRBJ2-6, with D unresolved. V lost 2 bases to trimming and J lost 2 bases, with 4 bases between them. The CDR3 sequence is 13 residues long. Germline V gives CDR1 DFQATT, CDR2 SNEGSKA (reference sequence). The CDR3 DNA is TGCAGTGCTAGAAGGGCTGGGGCCAACGTCCTGACTTTC. Its protein is CSARRAGANVLTF.